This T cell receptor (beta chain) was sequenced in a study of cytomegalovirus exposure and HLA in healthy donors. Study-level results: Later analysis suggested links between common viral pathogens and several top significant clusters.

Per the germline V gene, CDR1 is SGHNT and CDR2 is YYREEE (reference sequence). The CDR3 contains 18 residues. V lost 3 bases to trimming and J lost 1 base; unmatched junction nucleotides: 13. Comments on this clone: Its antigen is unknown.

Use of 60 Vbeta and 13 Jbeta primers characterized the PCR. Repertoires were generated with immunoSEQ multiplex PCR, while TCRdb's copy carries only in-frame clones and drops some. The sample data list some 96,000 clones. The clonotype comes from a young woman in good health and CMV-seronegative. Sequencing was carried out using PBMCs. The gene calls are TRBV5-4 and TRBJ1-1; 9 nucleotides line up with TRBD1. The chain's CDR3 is CASSSPDRGLSPNTEAFF. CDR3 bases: TGTGCCAGCAGCTCTCCCGACAGGGGGTTGTCCCCGAACACTGAAGCTTTCTTT.